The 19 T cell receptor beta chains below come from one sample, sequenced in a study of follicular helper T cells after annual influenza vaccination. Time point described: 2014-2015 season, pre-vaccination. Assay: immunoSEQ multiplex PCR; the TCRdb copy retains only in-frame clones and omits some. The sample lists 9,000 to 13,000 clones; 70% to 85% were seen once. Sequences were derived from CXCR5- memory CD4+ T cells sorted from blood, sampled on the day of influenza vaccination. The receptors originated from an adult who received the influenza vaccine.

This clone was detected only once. Here the CDR3 reads CASSFRTENNEQFF. As DNA, the CDR3 is TGTGCCAGCAGCTTTAGGACCGAAAACAATGAGCAGTTCTTC. The chain employs TRBV11-3 and TRBJ2-1; D is ambiguous. Germline lookup yields CDR1 SGHNT and CDR2 YENEEA. The CDR3 is 14 residues long. V was clipped by 3 bases and J by 5 bases, with 11 bases between them.

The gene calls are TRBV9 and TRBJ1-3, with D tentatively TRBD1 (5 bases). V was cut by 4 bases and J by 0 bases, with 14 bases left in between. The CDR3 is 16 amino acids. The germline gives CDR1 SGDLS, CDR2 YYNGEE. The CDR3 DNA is TGTGCCAGCAGCTCAAGAGGGGACTTCTCTGGAAACACCATATATTTT. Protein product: CASSSRGDFSGNTIYF.

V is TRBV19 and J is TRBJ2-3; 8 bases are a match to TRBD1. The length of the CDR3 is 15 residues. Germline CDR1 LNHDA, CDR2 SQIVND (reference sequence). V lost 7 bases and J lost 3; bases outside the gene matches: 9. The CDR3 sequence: CASTIGQGETDTQYF. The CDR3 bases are TGTGCCAGTACCATTGGACAGGGCGAGACAGATACGCAGTATTTT.

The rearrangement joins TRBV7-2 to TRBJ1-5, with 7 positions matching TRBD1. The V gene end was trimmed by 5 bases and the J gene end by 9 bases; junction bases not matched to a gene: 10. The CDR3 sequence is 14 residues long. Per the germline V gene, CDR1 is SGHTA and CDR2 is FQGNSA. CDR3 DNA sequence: TGTGCCAGCAGCACACCGGGACAGCGACTGCCCCAGCATTTT. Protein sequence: CASSTPGQRLPQHF. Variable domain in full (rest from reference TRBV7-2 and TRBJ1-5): GAGVSQSPSNKVTEKGKDVELRCDPISGHTALYWYRQSLGQGLEFLIYFQGNSAPDKSGLPSDRFSAERTGGSVSTLTIQRTQQEDSAVYLCASSTPGQRLPQHFGDGTRLSIL.

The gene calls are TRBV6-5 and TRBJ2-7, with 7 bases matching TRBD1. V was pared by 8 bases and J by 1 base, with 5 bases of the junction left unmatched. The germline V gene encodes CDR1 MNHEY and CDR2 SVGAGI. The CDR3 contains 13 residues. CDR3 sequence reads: CASERQGSYEQYF. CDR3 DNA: TGTGCCAGCGAGAGACAGGGTTCCTACGAGCAGTACTTC.

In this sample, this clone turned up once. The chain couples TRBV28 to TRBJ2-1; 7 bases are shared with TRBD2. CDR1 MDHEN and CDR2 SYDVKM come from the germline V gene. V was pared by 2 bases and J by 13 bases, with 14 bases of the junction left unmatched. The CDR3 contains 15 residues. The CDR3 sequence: CASSLSGAGMIDQFF. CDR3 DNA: TGTGCCAGCAGTTTAAGCGGGGCAGGGATGATTGACCAGTTCTTC.

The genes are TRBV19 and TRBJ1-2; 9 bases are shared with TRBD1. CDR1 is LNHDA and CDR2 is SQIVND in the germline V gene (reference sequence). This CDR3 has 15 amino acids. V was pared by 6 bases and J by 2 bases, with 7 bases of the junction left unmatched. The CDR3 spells CASSRGQGYNYGYTF. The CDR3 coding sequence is TGTGCCAGTAGCCGGGGACAGGGTTACAACTATGGCTACACCTTC.

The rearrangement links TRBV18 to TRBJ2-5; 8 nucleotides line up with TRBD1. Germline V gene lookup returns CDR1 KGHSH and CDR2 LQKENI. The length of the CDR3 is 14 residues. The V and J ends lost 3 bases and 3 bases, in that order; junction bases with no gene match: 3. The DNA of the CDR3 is TGTGCCAGCTCACCCACGACAGGGGAAGAGACCCAGTACTTC. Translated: CASSPTTGEETQYF.

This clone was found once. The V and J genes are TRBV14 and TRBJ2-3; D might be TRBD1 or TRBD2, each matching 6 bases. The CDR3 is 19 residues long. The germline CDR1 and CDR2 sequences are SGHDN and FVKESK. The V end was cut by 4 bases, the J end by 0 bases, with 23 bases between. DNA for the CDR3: TGTGCCAGCAGCCGAAGACTAGGTGGGGGCGGTACTAGCACAGATACGCAGTATTTT. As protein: CASSRRLGGGGTSTDTQYF. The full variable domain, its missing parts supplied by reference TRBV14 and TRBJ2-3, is EAGVTQFPSHSVIEKGQTVTLRCDPISGHDNLYWYRRVMGKEIKFLLHFVKESKQDESGMPNNRFLAERTGGTYSTLKVQPAELEDSGVYFCASSRRLGGGGTSTDTQYFGPGTRLTVL.

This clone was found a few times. CDR3 in amino acids: CAWSPTGTRGEQYF. As DNA, the CDR3 is TGTGCCTGGAGCCCCACCGGGACCCGGGGCGAGCAGTACTTC. The V call is TRBV30, the J call TRBJ2-7, with D perhaps matching TRBD1 or TRBD2 (5 bases each). The CDR3 contains 14 residues. V was clipped by 3 bases and J by 6 bases, with 18 bases between them. Per the germline V gene, CDR1 is GTSNPN and CDR2 is SVGIG (reference sequence).

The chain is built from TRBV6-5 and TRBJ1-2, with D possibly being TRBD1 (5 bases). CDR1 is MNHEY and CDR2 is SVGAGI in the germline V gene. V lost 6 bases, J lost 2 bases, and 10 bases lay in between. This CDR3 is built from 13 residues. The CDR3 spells CASRGDANYGYTF. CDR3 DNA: TGTGCCAGCAGGGGGGACGCAAACTATGGCTACACCTTC.

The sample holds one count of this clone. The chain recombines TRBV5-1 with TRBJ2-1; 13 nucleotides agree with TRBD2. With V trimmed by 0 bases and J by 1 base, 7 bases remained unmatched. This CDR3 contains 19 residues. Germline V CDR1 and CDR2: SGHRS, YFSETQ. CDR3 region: CASSLGNAGLAGSYNEQFF. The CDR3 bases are TGCGCCAGCAGCTTGGGAAACGCGGGACTAGCGGGATCCTACAATGAGCAGTTCTTC.

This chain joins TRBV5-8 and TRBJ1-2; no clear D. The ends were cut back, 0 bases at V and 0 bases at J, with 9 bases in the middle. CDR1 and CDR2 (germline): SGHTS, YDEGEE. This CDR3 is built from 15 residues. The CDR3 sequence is CASSLAVGANYGYTF. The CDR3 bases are TGTGCCAGCAGCTTGGCTGTCGGAGCTAACTATGGCTACACCTTC.

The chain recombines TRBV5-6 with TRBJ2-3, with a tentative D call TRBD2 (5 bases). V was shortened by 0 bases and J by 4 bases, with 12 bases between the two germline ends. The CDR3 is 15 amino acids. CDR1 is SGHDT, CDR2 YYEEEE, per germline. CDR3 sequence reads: CASSLVVRASDTQYF. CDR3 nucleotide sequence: TGTGCCAGCAGCTTGGTGGTGCGGGCTTCAGATACGCAGTATTTT.

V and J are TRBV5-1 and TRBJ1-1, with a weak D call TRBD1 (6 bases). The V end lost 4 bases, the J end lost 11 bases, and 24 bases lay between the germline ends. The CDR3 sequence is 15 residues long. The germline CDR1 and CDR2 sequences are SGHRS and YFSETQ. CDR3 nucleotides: TGCGCCAGCAGCCCAATCCCCACGGGGGGCTATGGTGCTTTCTTT. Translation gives CASSPIPTGGYGAFF.

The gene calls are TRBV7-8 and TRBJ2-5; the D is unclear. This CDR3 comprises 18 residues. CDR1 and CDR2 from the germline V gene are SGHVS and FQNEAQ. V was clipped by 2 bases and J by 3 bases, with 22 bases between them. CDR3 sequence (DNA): TGTGCCAGCAGCTTACCTCCTCCTACGGCCAGGCGAAAAGAGACCCAGTACTTC. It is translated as CASSLPPPTARRKETQYF. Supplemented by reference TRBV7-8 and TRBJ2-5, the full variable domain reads GAGVSQSPRYKVAKRGQDVALRCDPISGHVSLFWYQQALGQGPEFLTYFQNEAQLDKSGLPSDRFFAERPEGSVSTLKIQRTQQEDSAVYLCASSLPPPTARRKETQYFGPGTRLLVL.

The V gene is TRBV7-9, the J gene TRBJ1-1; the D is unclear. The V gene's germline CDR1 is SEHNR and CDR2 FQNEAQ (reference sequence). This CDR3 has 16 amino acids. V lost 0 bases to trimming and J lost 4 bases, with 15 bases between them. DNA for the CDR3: TGTGCCAGCAGCTTAGCGTCGGGAGCGTTGAGCACTGAAGCTTTCTTT. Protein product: CASSLASGALSTEAFF.

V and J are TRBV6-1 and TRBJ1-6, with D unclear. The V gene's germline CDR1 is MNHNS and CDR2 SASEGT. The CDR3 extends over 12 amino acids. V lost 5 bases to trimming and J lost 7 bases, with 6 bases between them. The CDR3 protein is CASSSPNSPLHF. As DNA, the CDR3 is TGTGCCAGCAGTTCACCCAATTCACCCCTCCACTTT.

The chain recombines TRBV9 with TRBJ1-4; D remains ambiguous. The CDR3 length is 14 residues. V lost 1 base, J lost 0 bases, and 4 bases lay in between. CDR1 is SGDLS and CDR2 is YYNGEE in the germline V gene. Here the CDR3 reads CASSVTATNEKLFF. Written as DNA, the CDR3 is TGTGCCAGCAGCGTAACTGCAACTAATGAAAAACTGTTTTTT.